A single sample gave rise to the 20 T cell receptor beta chains below, sequenced in a study of T-cell reconstitution after alpha-beta-depleted transplantation in children. TCRbeta library preparation incorporated unique molecular identifiers. TCRdb fed the PCR reads into MiXCR, producing one record per CDR3 protein. The sample yields some 640,000 distinct CDR3 sequences, 15% to 20% seen once. The sequences come from PBMCs from the stem cell graft donor, collected from the stem cell graft. These receptors all stem from a human donor who donated a stem cell graft to a child with acute myeloid leukemia.

This clonotype appeared many times. The chain couples TRBV29-1 to TRBJ2-3; D perhaps matches TRBD2 (5 bases). This CDR3 spans 14 amino acids. V lost 8 bases and J 1 base, leaving 16 bases between the germline ends. Germline CDR1 reads SQVTM; CDR2 reads ANQGSEA. The CDR3 spells CSIRRTGGTDTQYF. DNA for the CDR3: TGCAGCATCAGGCGTACCGGGGGCACAGATACGCAGTATTTT.

The table lists this clonotype with a few counts. The V gene is TRBV20-1, the J gene TRBJ1-5, with 7 bases lining up with TRBD1. This CDR3 has 13 amino acids. Per the germline V gene, CDR1 is DFQATT and CDR2 is SNEGSKA (reference sequence). V gave up 6 bases and J gave up 3 bases; unmatched junction bases: 5. CDR3 region: CSAPTGPNQPQHF. The CDR3 nucleotides are TGCAGTGCCCCGACAGGGCCCAATCAGCCCCAGCATTTT.

The rearrangement links TRBV30 to TRBJ2-5; D is tentatively TRBD1 or TRBD2 (5 bases each). CDR3 size: 19 residues. The V and J ends lost 5 bases and 0 bases respectively, with 28 bases between them. CDR1 and CDR2 from the germline V gene are GTSNPN and SVGIG (reference sequence). The CDR3 DNA sequence: TGTGCCTGGGTTCCCATACCGGGGCAGCTCCTCTCGTACCAAGAGACCCAGTACTTC. Its translation: CAWVPIPGQLLSYQETQYF.

This clonotype was recorded many times. V gene TRBV29-1 combines with J gene TRBJ2-1; perhaps TRBD1 as D (6 bases). Deletions cut 6 bases from V and 7 bases from J, with 10 bases between. Germline values: CDR1 SQVTM, CDR2 ANQGSEA. The CDR3 is 11 amino acids. DNA for the CDR3: TGCAGCGTGGACGACAGGAATGAGCAGTTCTTC. Translated: CSVDDRNEQFF.

The V gene is TRBV7-9, the J gene TRBJ1-1; D not resolved. The V end was cut by 1 base, the J end by 6 bases, with 9 bases between. The CDR3 extends over 13 amino acids. Germline V gene data show CDR1 as SEHNR and CDR2 as FQNEAQ (reference sequence). This CDR3 is CASSLGRGPEAFF. The CDR3 region has the DNA TGTGCCAGCAGCTTAGGCCGCGGCCCTGAAGCTTTCTTT.

This clonotype was observed many times. The gene calls are TRBV29-1 and TRBJ1-3; 9 bases agree with TRBD1. CDR1 and CDR2 (germline): SQVTM, ANQGSEA. The CDR3 length is 13 residues. V trimming: 4 bases; J trimming: 4 bases; junction bases outside the gene matches: 2. CDR3 sequence reads: CSVGTGDGNTIYF. In DNA, the CDR3 is TGCAGCGTTGGGACAGGGGACGGAAACACCATATATTTT.

This clonotype was seen ten or more times. The chain employs TRBV20-1 and TRBJ2-5, with 9 nucleotides matching TRBD2. Germline values: CDR1 DFQATT, CDR2 SNEGSKA (reference sequence). This CDR3 has 15 residues. V lost 5 bases to trimming and J lost 2 bases; unmatched junction nucleotides: 9. CDR3 in amino acids: CSAGLAGRGQETQYF. DNA of the CDR3: TGCAGTGCTGGTCTAGCGGGGAGGGGTCAAGAGACCCAGTACTTC.

This clonotype has ten or more counts. The chain links TRBV4-3 to TRBJ1-1; D gene unclear. The CDR3 is 13 residues long. The V and J ends lost 0 bases and 3 bases respectively, with 5 bases between them. CDR1 is LGHNA and CDR2 is YSLEER in the germline V gene. CDR3 sequence (DNA): TGCGCCAGCAGCCAAGATCCGTACACTGAAGCTTTCTTT. Translating gives CASSQDPYTEAFF.

With respect to this clonotype: Since a much larger clone is just one base distant, this may be a read error. The V gene is TRBV27, the J gene TRBJ2-1, with TRBD2 as a possible D gene (6 bases). This CDR3 spans 13 amino acids. From germline, CDR1 is MNHEY and CDR2 SMNVEV (reference sequence). The CDR3 DNA reads as TGTGCCAGCAGTTTAGCGGGAAACAATGACCAGTTCTTC. Translating gives CASSLAGNNDQFF.

V usage is TRBV12-3 or TRBV12-4 and J usage is TRBJ2-2; D perhaps matches TRBD2 (7 bases). V lost 4 bases, J lost 1 base, and 16 bases lay in between. This CDR3 is built from 17 residues. CDR3 sequence reads: CASSSWRGPKNTGELFF. CDR3 in DNA: TGTGCCAGCAGTTCCTGGCGGGGGCCGAAGAACACCGGGGAGCTGTTTTTT.

This chain links TRBV5-1 with TRBJ2-1; 11 nucleotides agree with TRBD2. Losses at the gene ends were 0 bases for V and 2 bases for J; bases not matched to a gene: 16. Germline values: CDR1 SGHRS, CDR2 YFSETQ. CDR3 size: 21 residues. CDR3 loop: CASSLGLAGGQTIEAYNEQFF. The CDR3 DNA follows: TGCGCCAGCAGCTTGGGGCTAGCGGGGGGACAAACGATCGAAGCCTACAATGAGCAGTTCTTC.

This clonotype was counted only a few times. The chain has TRBV7-9 and TRBJ2-7; the D gene is possibly TRBD1 (5 bases). The CDR3 has 12 residues. The germline V gene encodes CDR1 SEHNR and CDR2 FQNEAQ (reference sequence). V gave up 5 bases and J gave up 5 bases, with 10 bases separating them. The DNA for the CDR3 is TGTGCCAGCAGCCAGGGTACCGACGAGCAGTACTTC. It specifies CASSQGTDEQYF.

The rearrangement uses TRBV29-1 and TRBJ1-2; no firm D call. The CDR3 runs to 13 residues. CDR1 and CDR2 from the germline V gene are SQVTM and ANQGSEA. V lost 7 bases to trimming and J lost 0 bases, with 12 bases between them. The CDR3 DNA reads TGCAGCGCAGCCGGGGTAGCTAACTATGGCTACACCTTC. Encoded protein: CSAAGVANYGYTF.

The V and J genes are TRBV15 and TRBJ1-4; D uncertain. The CDR3 has 16 amino acids. CDR1 LNHNV and CDR2 YYDKDF come from the germline V gene (reference sequence). V lost 1 base, J lost 8 bases, and 17 bases lay in between. CDR3 coding DNA: TGTGCCACCAGCAGAGGAAAGGACCTAAGAGGGGAAAAACTGTTTTTT. Translated: CATSRGKDLRGEKLFF.

The rearrangement links TRBV5-1 to TRBJ2-5; D could derive from TRBD1 or TRBD2 (5 bases each). Germline V lookup: CDR1 SGHRS, CDR2 YFSETQ. CDR3 length: 15 amino acids. V was cut by 4 bases and J by 6 bases, with 19 bases left in between. The chain's CDR3 is CASSMGTVRGKTQYF. The CDR3 region has the DNA TGCGCCAGCAGCATGGGGACCGTGCGTGGGAAGACCCAGTACTTC.

This clonotype was observed at least ten times. The chain recombines TRBV7-2 with TRBJ1-6; weak D call: TRBD1 (6 bases). The germline V gene has CDR1 SGHTA and CDR2 FQGNSA. This CDR3 spans 13 amino acids. Trimming took 8 bases from V and 11 from J, leaving 16 bases between them. The CDR3 coding sequence is TGTGCCAGCGTCTCCGGGACACTACCACCCCTCCACTTT. It codes for CASVSGTLPPLHF.

This clonotype has ten or more counts. The chain has TRBV20-1 and TRBJ2-5; D not resolved. V lost 2 bases to trimming and J lost 5 bases, with 12 bases between them. The CDR3 totals 13 residues. Germline V gene data show CDR1 as DFQATT and CDR2 as SNEGSKA (reference sequence). This CDR3 is CSARRRRQETQYF. The CDR3 DNA is TGCAGTGCTAGACGAAGGCGGCAGGAGACCCAGTACTTC.

In this sample, this clonotype turned up many times. This chain joins TRBV15 and TRBJ2-7; maybe TRBD1 (6 bases). With 5 bases removed from V and 5 bases from J, the gap between germline ends came to 13 bases. Germline lookup yields CDR1 LNHNV and CDR2 YYDKDF (reference sequence). The CDR3 length is 13 residues. The chain's CDR3 is CATSERQADEQYV. The CDR3 DNA reads as TGTGCCACCAGCGAACGACAGGCTGACGAGCAGTACGTC.

This chain uses TRBV5-1 with TRBJ2-7; D is tentatively TRBD1 or TRBD2 (5 bases each). V was trimmed by 0 bases and J by 0 bases, leaving 13 bases between them. The CDR3 is 16 amino acids. Germline values: CDR1 SGHRS, CDR2 YFSETQ. CDR3: CASSLGGELSSYEQYF. The DNA for the CDR3 is TGCGCCAGCAGCTTGGGAGGGGAATTAAGCTCCTACGAGCAGTACTTC. Full variable domain (rest looked up from reference TRBV5-1 and TRBJ2-7): KAGVTQTPRYLIKTRGQQVTLSCSPISGHRSVSWYQQTPGQGLQFLFEYFSETQRNKGNFPGRFSGRQFSNSRSEMNVSTLELGDSALYLCASSLGGELSSYEQYFGPGTRLTVT.

The chain combines TRBV24-1 with TRBJ2-2; D is possibly TRBD1 or TRBD2 (5 bases each). The V end lost 4 bases, the J end lost 0 bases, and 17 bases lay between the germline ends. The CDR3 sequence is 18 residues long. CDR1 is KGHDR and CDR2 is SFDVKD in the germline V gene. CDR3 protein: CATSDSSMGVANTGELFF. DNA for the CDR3: TGTGCCACCAGTGACTCCTCCATGGGGGTCGCGAACACCGGGGAGCTGTTTTTT.